The 13 T cell receptor beta chains in this list originate from one sample, sequenced in a study of CXCR3-negative and CXCR3-positive naive CD8 T cells. Study-level findings and limits: The study found more hydrophobic TRB CDR3s in CXCR3-positive naive cells than in CXCR3-negative naive cells.

No cognate antigen is known for these TCRs. Via 5' RACE with UMI labels, TRB cDNA libraries were prepared. Reanalyzing the 5' RACE reads, TCRdb keeps one entry per CDR3 protein, without DNA. The table counts some 68,000 distinct CDR3 sequences; approximately 4.4% lies in the top ten. Sequenced input: naive CXCR3+ CD8+ T cells from blood. This sample's subset: CD45RO-CCR7+CD27+CD95- naive CD8+ T cells expressing CXCR3 (TNR3+). The receptors come from a human donor in good health. Some clones in this sample may be carry-over from other donors' samples.

The chain employs TRBV29-1 and TRBJ1-2; as DNA is missing, the TRBD1 call by TCRdb cannot be tested. This CDR3 is 13 amino acids long. The germline gives CDR1 SQVTM, CDR2 ANQGSEA. CDR3: CSVAGGWDYGYTF. Based on the CDR3 plus reference TRBV29-1 and TRBJ1-2, the full variable domain is SAVISQKPSRDICQRGTSLTIQCQVDSQVTMMFWYRQQPGQSLTLIATANQGSEATYESGFVIDKFPISRPNLTFSTLTVSNMSPEDSSIYLCSVAGGWDYGYTFGSGTRLTVV.

The CDR3 protein is CASSDSPGADTQYF. The chain uses TRBV6-4 and TRBJ2-3. In germline, CDR1 is MRHNA, CDR2 SNTAGT. This CDR3 has 14 amino acids.

The V and J genes are TRBV29-1 and TRBJ2-2; absent DNA, TCRdb's TRBD1 call cannot be checked. The CDR3 is 14 residues long. Germline lookup yields CDR1 SQVTM and CDR2 ANQGSEA. This CDR3 reads CSVGGGAGTGELFF.

The genes are TRBV20-1 and TRBJ2-1; TCRdb's D gene call, TRBD1, goes unchecked for lack of DNA. Germline V CDR1 and CDR2: DFQATT, SNEGSKA (reference sequence). This CDR3 comprises 18 residues. The CDR3 sequence: CSARVPLGRGKAYNEQFF.

The chain employs TRBV6-2 or TRBV6-3 and TRBJ2-7. Germline assignment: CDR1 MNHEY and CDR2 SVGEGT. The CDR3 contains 13 residues. CDR3 sequence: CASSYSDAYEQYF.

The CDR3: CASRLRGEELFF. The chain employs TRBV12-2 and TRBJ2-2; absent DNA, TCRdb's TRBD1 call cannot be checked. TRBV12-2 is noted as a pseudogene. The CDR3 extends over 12 amino acids.

The chain uses TRBV29-1 and TRBJ2-7; TCRdb selects TRBD1, and the lack of DNA leaves this call unchecked. Germline CDR1 and CDR2: SQVTM and ANQGSEA. The CDR3 is 14 residues long. CDR3 sequence: CSVEDPGHGYEQYF.

This rearrangement joins TRBV15 to TRBJ2-2; TCRdb lists TRBD1, though no DNA is available to test this call. Germline loops: CDR1 LNHNV, CDR2 YYDKDF (reference sequence). There are 14 residues in the CDR3. Here the CDR3 reads CATSTRQDTGELFF.

The chain combines TRBV7-9 with TRBJ2-7; TCRdb's D call, TRBD1, is unchecked because there is no DNA. Germline V lookup: CDR1 SEHNR, CDR2 FQNEAQ (reference sequence). This CDR3 comprises 13 residues. The CDR3 sequence is CASSLLQGGEQYF.

V and J are TRBV4-3 and TRBJ1-2; TCRdb proposes TRBD1, but this gene call is untestable without DNA. Germline-derived CDR1 and CDR2 are LGHNA and YSLEER. The CDR3 spans 15 residues. The CDR3 protein is CASSPGQGAFYGHTF.

V gene TRBV7-9 combines with J gene TRBJ2-1. Germline assignment: CDR1 SEHNR and CDR2 FQNEAQ (reference sequence). This CDR3 contains 15 residues. The CDR3 loop is CASRDSVSSYNEQFF. Variable domain in full (rest from reference TRBV7-9 and TRBJ2-1): DTGVSQNPRHKITKRGQNVTFRCDPISEHNRLYWYRQTLGQGPEFLTYFQNEAQLEKSRLLSDRFSAERPKGSFSTLEIQRTEQGDSAMYLCASRDSVSSYNEQFFGPGTRLTVL.

The V gene is TRBV2, the J gene TRBJ2-5; TCRdb lists TRBD1, though no DNA is available to test this call. CDR1 is SNHLY and CDR2 is FYNNEI in the germline V gene. The CDR3 consists of 12 residues. The CDR3: CASRGTGETQYF.

The chain employs TRBV11-3 and TRBJ2-7; absent DNA, TCRdb's TRBD1 call cannot be checked. The CDR3 spans 15 residues. Germline values: CDR1 SGHNT, CDR2 YENEEA. This CDR3 is CASSLGTGIPYEQYF.